This paragraph reports one T cell receptor beta chain. The CDR3 end falls 3 residues outside the read, so it is completed with the germline J gene. The sample originates from a study of T cells in women clearing cervical HPV infection. Study-wide background: No precancer developed; the control's incident HPV16 infection cleared within 12 months.

Assay used: immunoSEQ multiplex PCR; TCRdb lists only in-frame clones, some missing. The sample data list approximately 34,000 clones. The CDR3 loop spans 15 amino acids. The germline V gene has CDR1 LNHDA and CDR2 SQIVND (reference sequence). V lost 0 bases, J lost 1 base, and 2 bases stayed unmatched. The receptor's source is a woman aged 18 to 69 with a cervical HPV16 infection that either progressed to CIN3+ or cleared (not recorded which). This chain connects TRBV19 to TRBJ2-5; 7 nucleotides match TRBD2. Source material: blood buffy coat. Incomplete CDR3 DNA: TGTGCCAGTAGTATAGAAGGCGGGGGCCAAGAGACC. Protein product: CASSIEGGGQET. The full CDR3 sequence reads CASSIEGGGQETQYF. The whole variable domain, filled in from reference TRBV19 and TRBJ2-5, reads DGGITQSPKYLFRKEGQNVTLSCEQNLNHDAMYWYRQDPGQGLRLIYYSQIVNDFQKGDIAEGYSVSREKKESFPLTVTSAQKNPTAFYLCASSIEGGGQETQYFGPGTRLLVL.